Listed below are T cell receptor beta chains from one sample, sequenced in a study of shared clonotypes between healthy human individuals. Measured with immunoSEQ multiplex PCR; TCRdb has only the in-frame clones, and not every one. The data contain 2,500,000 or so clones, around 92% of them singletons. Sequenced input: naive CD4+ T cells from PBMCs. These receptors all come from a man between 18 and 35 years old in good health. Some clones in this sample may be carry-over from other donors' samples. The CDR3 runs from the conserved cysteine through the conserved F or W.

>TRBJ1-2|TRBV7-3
CASAPGTGGNGYTF
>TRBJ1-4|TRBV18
CASSQTGINEKLFF
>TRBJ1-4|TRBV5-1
CASSLEAENEKLFF
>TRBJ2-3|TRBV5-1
CASSPGTSGSTDTQYF
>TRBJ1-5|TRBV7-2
CASSQWGNQPQHF
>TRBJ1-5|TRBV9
CASGGVTQPQHF
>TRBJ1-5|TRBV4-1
CASSLTINQPQHF
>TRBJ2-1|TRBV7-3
CASSLANSYNEQFF
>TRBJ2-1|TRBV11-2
CASSYGSSYNEQFF
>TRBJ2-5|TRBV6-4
CASSPSGRAGETQYF
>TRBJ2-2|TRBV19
CASRPWGKGDTGELFF
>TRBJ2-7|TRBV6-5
CASSSQGGTYEQYF
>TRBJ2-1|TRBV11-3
CASSGPGLAGGRIVHEQFF
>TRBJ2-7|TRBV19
CASSYLGRQGPYEQYF
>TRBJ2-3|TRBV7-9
CASSLGRAPTSTDTQYF
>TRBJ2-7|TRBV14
CASSRGLADAGEQYF
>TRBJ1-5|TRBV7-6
CASSLAAPFRVGNQPQHF
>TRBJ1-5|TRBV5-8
CASSFVAGRQPQHF
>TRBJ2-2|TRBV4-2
CASSKGSYFSNTGELFF
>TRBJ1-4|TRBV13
CASSLRAGSTNEKLFF
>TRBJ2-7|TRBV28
CASSEGFEQYF
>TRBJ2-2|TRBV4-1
CASSPRLAGGPDTGELFF
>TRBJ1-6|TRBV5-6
CASSFYGQGGRSPLHF
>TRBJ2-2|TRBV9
CASSSGLAGVGGELFF
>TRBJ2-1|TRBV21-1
CASSNRGGRFYNEQFF
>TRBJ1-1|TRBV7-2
CASSLLGRNTEAFF
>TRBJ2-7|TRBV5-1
CASSLGVTSGYEQYF
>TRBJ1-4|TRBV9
CASSVGVGSGANEKLFF
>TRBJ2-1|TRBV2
CASSVTLATNEQFF
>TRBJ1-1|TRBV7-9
CASGLSEVAFF
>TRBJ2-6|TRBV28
CASALSRGLPGANVLTF
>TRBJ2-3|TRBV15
CATSRTVTDTQYF
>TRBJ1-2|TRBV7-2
CASSNEGETDGYTF
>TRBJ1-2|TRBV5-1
CASSPWTASGYGYTF